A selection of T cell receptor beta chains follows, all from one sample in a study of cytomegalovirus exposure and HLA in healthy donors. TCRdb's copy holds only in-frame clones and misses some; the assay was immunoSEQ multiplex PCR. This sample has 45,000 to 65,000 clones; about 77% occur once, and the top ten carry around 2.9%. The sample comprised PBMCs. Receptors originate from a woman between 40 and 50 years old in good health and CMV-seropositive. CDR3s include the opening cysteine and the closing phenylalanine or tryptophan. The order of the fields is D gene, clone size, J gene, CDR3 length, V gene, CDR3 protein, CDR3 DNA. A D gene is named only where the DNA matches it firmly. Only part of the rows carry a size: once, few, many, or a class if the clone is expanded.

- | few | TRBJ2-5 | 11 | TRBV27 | CASSFRETQYF | TGTGCCAGCAGTTTTAGAGAGACCCAGTACTTC
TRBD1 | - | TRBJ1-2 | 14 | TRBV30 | CAWSPGQGNYGYTF | TGTGCCTGGAGTCCGGGACAGGGGAACTATGGCTACACCTTC
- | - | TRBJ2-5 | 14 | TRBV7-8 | CASSISRGQETQYF | TGTGCCAGCAGCATAAGCCGTGGTCAAGAGACCCAGTACTTC
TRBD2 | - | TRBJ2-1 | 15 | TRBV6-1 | CASRLLAGAYNEQFF | TGTGCCAGCAGATTACTAGCGGGGGCATACAATGAGCAGTTCTTC
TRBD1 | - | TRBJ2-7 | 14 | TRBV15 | CATSTGQMSYEQYF | TGTGCCACCAGCACGGGACAGATGTCCTACGAGCAGTACTTC
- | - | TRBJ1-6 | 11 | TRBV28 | CASQSQAPLHF | TGTGCCAGCCAGTCGCAGGCACCCCTCCACTTT
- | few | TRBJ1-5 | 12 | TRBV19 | CAIQGSNQPQHF | TGTGCCATTCAGGGGAGCAATCAGCCCCAGCATTTT
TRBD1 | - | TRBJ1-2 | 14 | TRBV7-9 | CASSLGQGANGYTF | TGTGCCAGCAGCTTAGGACAGGGGGCGAATGGCTACACCTTC
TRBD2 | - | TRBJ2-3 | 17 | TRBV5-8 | CASSLSLGGGGTDTQYF | TGTGCCAGCAGCTTGTCGTTGGGCGGGGGGGGCACAGATACGCAGTATTTT
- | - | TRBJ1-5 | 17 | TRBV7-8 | CASSSITWGAGNQPQHF | TGTGCCAGCAGCTCTATTACCTGGGGCGCAGGCAATCAGCCCCAGCATTTT
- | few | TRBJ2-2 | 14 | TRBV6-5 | CASSPRGGTGELFF | TGTGCCAGCAGCCCCCGGGGAGGAACCGGGGAGCTGTTTTTT
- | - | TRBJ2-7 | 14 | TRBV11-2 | CASSYQDMIYEQYF | TGTGCCAGCAGCTACCAGGATATGATTTACGAGCAGTACTTC
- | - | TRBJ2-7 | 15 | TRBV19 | CASSMSGGGSYEQYF | TGTGCCAGTAGTATGAGCGGCGGCGGCTCCTACGAGCAGTACTTC
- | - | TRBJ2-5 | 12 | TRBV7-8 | CASSLTRETQYF | TGTGCCAGCAGCTTGACTAGGGAGACCCAGTACTTC
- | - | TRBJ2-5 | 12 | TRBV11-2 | CASSPIGETQYF | TGTGCCAGCAGCCCCATTGGCGAGACCCAGTACTTC
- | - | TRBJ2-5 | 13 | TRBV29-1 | CSVLRGGQETQYF | TGCAGCGTGTTAAGGGGCGGACAAGAGACCCAGTACTTC
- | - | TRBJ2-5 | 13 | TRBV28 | CASVGGGLETQYF | TGTGCCAGCGTAGGGGGGGGCCTGGAGACCCAGTACTTC
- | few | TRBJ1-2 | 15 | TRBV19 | CASHPLFTGTGGYTF | TGTGCCAGCCACCCCCTCTTTACAGGCACTGGTGGCTACACCTTC
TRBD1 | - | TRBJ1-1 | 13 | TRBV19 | CASSPSRDSEAFF | TGTGCCAGTAGTCCCAGCAGGGACAGTGAAGCTTTCTTT
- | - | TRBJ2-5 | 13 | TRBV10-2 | CASRGTGEETQYF | TGCGCCAGCAGGGGGACTGGGGAAGAGACCCAGTACTTC
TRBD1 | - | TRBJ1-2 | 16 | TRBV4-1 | CASSQGSDRVTYGYTF | TGCGCCAGCAGCCAAGGCTCGGACAGGGTTACCTATGGCTACACCTTC
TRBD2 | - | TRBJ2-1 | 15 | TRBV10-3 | CAISVAGGDYNEQFF | TGTGCCATCTCGGTAGCGGGGGGGGATTACAATGAGCAGTTCTTC
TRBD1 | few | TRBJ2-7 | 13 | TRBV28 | CASTRGPPYEQYF | TGTGCCAGCACTAGGGGGCCCCCCTACGAGCAGTACTTC
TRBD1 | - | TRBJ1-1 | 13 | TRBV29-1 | CSVGTGGGTEAFF | TGCAGCGTGGGGACAGGGGGTGGCACTGAAGCTTTCTTT
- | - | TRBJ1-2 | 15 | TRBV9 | CASSVDFDEFYGYTF | TGTGCCAGCAGCGTTGACTTCGACGAATTCTATGGCTACACCTTC
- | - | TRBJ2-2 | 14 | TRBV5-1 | CASSAPGSTGELFF | TGCGCCAGCAGTGCGCCGGGGAGCACCGGGGAGCTGTTTTTT
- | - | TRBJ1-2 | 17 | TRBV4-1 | CASSQAHQTQANYGYTF | TGCGCCAGCAGCCAAGCCCACCAAACACAGGCAAACTATGGCTACACCTTC
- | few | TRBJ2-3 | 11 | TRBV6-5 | CASSQGNTQYF | TGTGCCAGCAGTCAGGGGAATACGCAGTATTTT
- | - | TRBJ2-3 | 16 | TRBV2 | CASRSRRDTSTDTQYF | TGTGCCAGCAGGTCTCGCCGGGACACCAGCACAGATACGCAGTATTTT
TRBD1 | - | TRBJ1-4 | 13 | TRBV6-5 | CLRRPRQGEKLFF | TGTCTCCGCCGACCGAGACAGGGCGAAAAACTGTTTTTT
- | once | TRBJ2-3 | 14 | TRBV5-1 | CASTNRGGTDTQYF | TGCGCCAGCACCAACCGCGGGGGCACAGATACGCAGTATTTT
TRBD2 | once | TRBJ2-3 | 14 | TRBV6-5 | CASRLALSTDTQYF | TGTGCCAGCCGACTAGCGCTCAGCACAGATACGCAGTATTTT